Below are 9 T cell receptor beta chains sequenced from a single sample in a study of shared clonotypes between healthy human individuals. CD45RO-negative, CCR7-positively selected cells formed the naive CD8 fraction, excluding terminally differentiated effector memory CD45RA+ cells. Produced via immunoSEQ multiplex PCR; TCRdb's table is partial and in-frame only. Here the sample spans about 590,000 clones, roughly 95% being singletons. Material: naive CD8+ T cells sorted from blood. Receptors were obtained from a woman aged 25 to 39 in good health.

The genes are TRBV7-9 and TRBJ2-7; the match to TRBD2 covers 9 bases. CDR1 and CDR2 (germline): SEHNR, FQNEAQ (reference sequence). V shed 3 bases, J shed 0 bases, and the junction held 9 bases outside the gene matches. This CDR3 is 17 amino acids long. This chain's CDR3 is CASSFSFAGGPSYEQYF. CDR3 sequence (DNA): TGTGCCAGCAGCTTCTCTTTCGCGGGAGGGCCCTCCTACGAGCAGTACTTC.

With respect to this clone: This sample also contains other DNA sequences that code for the same CDR3. V is TRBV5-4 and J is TRBJ1-3; the D is unclear. V was cut by 2 bases and J by 0 bases, with 6 bases left in between. Looked up from germline, CDR1 is SGHNT and CDR2 is YYREEE (reference sequence). This CDR3 is 14 amino acids long. DNA of the CDR3: TGTGCCAGCAGCTTATGGGGCTCTGGAAACACCATATATTTT. Translating it yields CASSLWGSGNTIYF.

Of note for this clone: In the same sample, other DNA sequences code for this CDR3. V gene TRBV5-6 combines with J gene TRBJ1-1; unclear D gene. Per germline, CDR1 SGHDT and CDR2 YYEEEE. V was trimmed by 3 bases and J by 0 bases, leaving 6 bases between them. The CDR3 sequence is 13 residues long. CDR3 in amino acids: CASSSTLNTEAFF. As DNA, the CDR3 is TGTGCCAGCAGCTCTACACTGAACACTGAAGCTTTCTTT.

The chain joins TRBV4-1 to TRBJ1-1; D is unresolved. The CDR3 spans 15 residues. Germline V lookup: CDR1 MGHRA, CDR2 YSYEKL. Trimming left V 1 base short and J 0 bases short, with 9 bases between. This CDR3 is CASSQARGMNTEAFF. In DNA, the CDR3 is TGCGCCAGCAGCCAAGCGCGGGGAATGAACACTGAAGCTTTCTTT.

The chain is built from TRBV28 and TRBJ2-7, with D possibly being TRBD1 or TRBD2 (5 bases each). The V end was cut by 5 bases, the J end by 7 bases, with 18 bases between. Germline lookup yields CDR1 MDHEN and CDR2 SYDVKM. The CDR3 runs 14 residues. The CDR3 nucleotides are TGTGCCAGCAGTAGGCAGGGCGGGCTACGGGAGCAGTACTTC. This translates into CASSRQGGLREQYF.

V and J are TRBV27 and TRBJ2-7, with D tentatively TRBD1 (5 bases). V was pared by 3 bases and J by 1 base, with 13 bases between. In germline, CDR1 is MNHEY, CDR2 SMNVEV (reference sequence). The CDR3 is made up of 15 amino acids. The CDR3 DNA sequence: TGTGCCAGCAGTTTTGGCAGGGTTGGGTCCTACGAGCAGTACTTC. Amino acid sequence: CASSFGRVGSYEQYF.

The chain uses TRBV6-5 and TRBJ2-7; D is ambiguous. Trimming pared 2 bases from V and 3 bases from J, leaving 8 bases between. From germline, CDR1 is MNHEY and CDR2 SVGAGI. The CDR3 totals 13 residues. In DNA form, the CDR3 reads TGTGCCAGCAGTTACGCCCACAGCTACGAGCAGTACTTC. Its translation is CASSYAHSYEQYF.

The chain is built from TRBV7-2 and TRBJ2-1; D ambiguous. The CDR3 loop spans 13 amino acids. V gave up 5 bases and J gave up 3 bases, with 8 bases separating them. Germline V gives CDR1 SGHTA, CDR2 FQGNSA. The CDR3 nucleotides read TGTGCCAGCAGCCAAACTAACTACAATGAGCAGTTCTTC. This codes for CASSQTNYNEQFF.

The V gene is TRBV6-5, the J gene TRBJ1-4; D is ambiguous. Per germline, CDR1 MNHEY and CDR2 SVGAGI. CDR3 length equals 14 residues. Trimming shortened V by 10 bases and J by 4 bases, and 16 bases separated the two germline ends. The CDR3, as DNA: TGTGCCACAGCCCGTGAGGACTTTAATGAAAAACTGTTTTTT. This sequence encodes CATAREDFNEKLFF.